One sample yielded the 24 T cell receptor beta chains listed below, sequenced in a study of shared clonotypes between healthy human individuals. Measured with immunoSEQ multiplex PCR; TCRdb has only the in-frame clones, and not every one. Here the sample spans some 530,000 clones, approximately 78% being singletons. The sample consisted of PBMCs. The receptors were sampled from a woman aged 40 to 55 in good health. Some clones in this sample may be carry-over from other donors' samples.

This clone was counted once. V gene TRBV19 combines with J gene TRBJ2-7; D unresolved. This CDR3 has 13 residues. The germline V gene encodes CDR1 LNHDA and CDR2 SQIVND (reference sequence). The V end was cut by 7 bases, the J end by 3 bases, with 13 bases between. The CDR3 DNA reads TGTGCCAGTACCCGAACGGCTGGCTACGAGCAGTACTTC. It specifies CASTRTAGYEQYF.

This chain links TRBV2 with TRBJ1-6, with a weak D call TRBD1 (5 bases). CDR3 length equals 14 residues. Germline V CDR1 and CDR2: SNHLY, FYNNEI. V lost 7 bases and J 9 bases, leaving 16 bases between the germline ends. The CDR3 DNA sequence: TGTGCCAGCAAGCAGCAGGGCAGCGGTTCACCCCTCCACTTT. Amino acids: CASKQQGSGSPLHF. Combining the CDR3 with reference TRBV2 and TRBJ1-6 gives the whole variable domain EPEVTQTPSHQVTQMGQEVILRCVPISNHLYFYWYRQILGQKVEFLVSFYNNEISEKSEIFDDQFSVERPDGSNFTLKIRSTKLEDSAMYFCASKQQGSGSPLHFGNGTRLTVT.

This clone was recorded once. The chain has TRBV5-1 and TRBJ2-1; 7 bases agree with TRBD1. Per the germline V gene, CDR1 is SGHRS and CDR2 is YFSETQ. This CDR3 spans 15 amino acids. V lost 2 bases, J lost 4 bases, and 6 bases stayed unmatched. The CDR3 coding sequence is TGCGCCAGCAGCTTCGGGACAGAAGTTTACAATGAGCAGTTCTTC. As protein: CASSFGTEVYNEQFF.

There are many counts of this clone. CDR3 residues: CASSTPGDYSYEQYF. CDR3 bases: TGTGCCAGCAGCACCCCAGGGGACTACTCCTACGAGCAGTACTTC. The chain couples TRBV6-1 to TRBJ2-7; perhaps TRBD2 as D (7 bases). Germline V gene lookup returns CDR1 MNHNS and CDR2 SASEGT. The CDR3 runs to 15 residues. V was shortened by 6 bases and J by 0 bases, with 15 bases between the two germline ends.

This rearrangement joins TRBV30 to TRBJ1-1; D is unresolved. Germline CDR1 and CDR2: GTSNPN and SVGIG (reference sequence). This CDR3 region has 11 residues. V was shortened by 2 bases and J by 6 bases, with 7 bases between the two germline ends. The CDR3: CAWSRRSEAFF. CDR3 in DNA: TGTGCCTGGAGTAGAAGATCTGAAGCTTTCTTT.

The J gene is TRBJ2-7, the V gene TRBV7-6; 7 bases match TRBD2. V lost 3 bases, J lost 2 bases, and 4 bases stayed unmatched. Germline CDR1 reads SGHVS; CDR2 reads FNYEAQ. The CDR3 spans 14 residues. The CDR3 nucleotides are TGTGCCAGCAGCTTTTCTAGCGGACCCTACGAGCAGTACTTC. Protein sequence: CASSFSSGPYEQYF.

J is TRBJ2-1 and V is TRBV27, with 11 bases fitting TRBD2. Germline V gene lookup returns CDR1 MNHEY and CDR2 SMNVEV (reference sequence). The J segment lost 9 bases and the V segment lost 4 bases, leaving 14 bases of the junction unmatched. This CDR3 has 17 residues. Here the CDR3 reads CASSSSPTSGSSSEQFF. Here the CDR3 DNA reads TGTGCCAGCAGTTCCTCCCCCACTAGCGGGAGTTCTAGTGAGCAGTTCTTC.

The V and J genes are TRBV7-3 and TRBJ2-3; no clear D. V lost 2 bases to trimming and J lost 6 bases, with 6 bases between them. Germline assignment: CDR1 SGHTA and CDR2 FQGTGA. CDR3 length equals 12 residues. CDR3 coding DNA: TGTGCCAGCAGCTTAGAAGGCGATACGCAGTATTTT. The encoded protein is CASSLEGDTQYF.

The J gene is TRBJ1-2, the V gene TRBV29-1; D gene uncertain. The germline gives CDR1 SQVTM, CDR2 ANQGSEA. The CDR3 has 14 residues. The germline V and J ends were trimmed by 0 bases and 0 bases, with 8 bases remaining between them. The CDR3 DNA follows: TGCAGCGTTGAAGAGACGGCTTCTAACTATGGCTACACCTTC. Protein sequence: CSVEETASNYGYTF.

This chain connects TRBV30 to TRBJ1-3, with D tentatively TRBD1 (6 bases). V gave up 2 bases and J gave up 2 bases, with 10 bases separating them. The V gene's germline CDR1 is GTSNPN and CDR2 SVGIG (reference sequence). The CDR3 is made up of 14 amino acids. The CDR3 is CAWSRNRAGNTIYF. DNA of the CDR3: TGTGCCTGGAGTCGAAACAGGGCTGGAAACACCATATATTTT.

The chain carries TRBV4-2 and TRBJ2-7; 11 positions agree with TRBD2. Germline trimming cut 7 bases from V and 2 bases from J; bases unmatched to any gene: 7. The CDR3 runs 15 residues. The germline V gene has CDR1 LGHNA and CDR2 YNFKEQ. The CDR3 loop reads CASTLGLAVPYEQYF. DNA for the CDR3: TGTGCCAGCACCCTGGGACTAGCGGTCCCCTACGAGCAGTACTTC.

The chain is built from TRBV7-2 and TRBJ2-7; TRBD2 is a possible D gene (6 bases). V lost 1 base and J lost 1, with 8 bases in between. CDR3 length: 14 residues. Germline CDR1 and CDR2: SGHTA and FQGNSA. The CDR3 DNA is TGTGCCAGCAGCTTAGTTAGCGGATCCTACGAGCAGTACTTC. Translation: CASSLVSGSYEQYF.

This clone is a singleton in its sample. The CDR3, as DNA: TGTGCCAGTAGTATATCGTCCAGTAACACCGGGGAGCTGTTTTTT. Encoded protein: CASSISSSNTGELFF. This chain connects TRBV19 to TRBJ2-2; D not resolved. Germline assignment: CDR1 LNHDA and CDR2 SQIVND (reference sequence). The V end was cut by 2 bases, the J end by 2 bases, with 9 bases between. The CDR3 totals 15 residues.

The V call is TRBV7-9, the J call TRBJ2-7, with D perhaps TRBD2 (5 bases). CDR1 SEHNR and CDR2 FQNEAQ come from the germline V gene (reference sequence). This CDR3 spans 13 amino acids. The V end lost 4 bases, the J end lost 2 bases, and 9 bases lay between the germline ends. The CDR3 nucleotides are TGTGCCAGCAGCTCGGACTTGACCTACGAGCAGTACTTC. It yields the protein CASSSDLTYEQYF.

This chain connects TRBV5-6 to TRBJ2-7; 7 bases map to TRBD2. The CDR3 is 15 amino acids. CDR1 and CDR2 from the germline V gene are SGHDT and YYEEEE. Losses at the gene ends were 6 bases for V and 3 bases for J; bases not matched to a gene: 12. CDR3 region: CASTLLTSTNYEQYF. CDR3 DNA sequence: TGTGCCAGCACCCTCCTGACTAGCACAAACTACGAGCAGTACTTC.

This clone has a single count. V usage is TRBV19 and J usage is TRBJ1-1; D unresolved. Trimming removed 2 bases at V and 1 base at J, with 5 bases between. CDR3 length equals 13 residues. The V gene's germline CDR1 is LNHDA and CDR2 SQIVND (reference sequence). The CDR3 nucleotides are TGTGCCAGTAGTATAACACCGAACACTGAAGCTTTCTTT. It codes for CASSITPNTEAFF.

The chain couples TRBV5-4 to TRBJ2-2, with 8 bases fitting TRBD1. Germline assignment: CDR1 SGHNT and CDR2 YYREEE (reference sequence). Trimming took 4 bases from V and 5 from J; bases not matched to a gene: 10. The CDR3 totals 16 residues. Here the CDR3 DNA reads TGTGCCAGCAGCCATGGAACAGGGGGTGTAACCGGGGAGCTGTTTTTT. Translation: CASSHGTGGVTGELFF.

In the case of this clone: The junction and the germline gene differ at one end; a read error may be behind it. The chain couples TRBV11-2 to TRBJ2-7, with 13 bases lining up with TRBD2. The CDR3 is 14 amino acids. Germline CDR1 SGHAT, CDR2 FQNNGV. The CDR3 bases are TGTGCCAGCAGCTGGACTAGCGGGAGATACGAGCAGCACTTC. It is translated as CASSWTSGRYEQHF.

In its sample, this clone was seen many times. The V and J genes are TRBV5-4 and TRBJ2-1, with 8 bases fitting TRBD1. The CDR3 is made up of 14 amino acids. Germline trimming cut 0 bases from V and 8 bases from J; bases unmatched to any gene: 4. In germline, CDR1 is SGHNT, CDR2 YYREEE (reference sequence). CDR3 protein: CASSLGTGIDEQFF. In DNA, the CDR3 is TGTGCCAGCAGCTTGGGGACAGGGATCGATGAGCAGTTCTTC.

V and J are TRBV30 and TRBJ2-3, with 8 positions matching TRBD2. Germline loops: CDR1 GTSNPN, CDR2 SVGIG (reference sequence). The CDR3 is made up of 14 amino acids. V lost 0 bases to trimming and J lost 6 bases; unmatched junction nucleotides: 5. CDR3 DNA sequence: TGTGCCTGGAGTGTAACGGGGGGGCGGGATACGCAGTATTTT. It translates to CAWSVTGGRDTQYF.

The CDR3 spells CASSPWDRGPPGYTF. The CDR3 DNA reads TGTGCCAGCAGCCCTTGGGACAGGGGGCCCCCTGGCTACACCTTC. This chain connects TRBV7-9 to TRBJ1-2; 12 nucleotides match TRBD1. There are 15 residues in the CDR3. Germline CDR1 SEHNR, CDR2 FQNEAQ (reference sequence). V lost 5 bases, J lost 7 bases, and 8 bases stayed unmatched.

The V call is TRBV7-3, the J call TRBJ2-7; D is possibly TRBD1 (6 bases). The CDR3 length is 13 residues. With 5 bases removed from V and 2 bases from J, the gap between germline ends came to 10 bases. From germline, CDR1 is SGHTA and CDR2 FQGTGA. CDR3 nucleotides: TGTGCCAGCAGCCACGACAGGACCTACGAGCAGTACTTC. Residues: CASSHDRTYEQYF.

In the case of this clone: Possible read error: a much larger clone is one base away. The chain has TRBV6-6 and TRBJ1-1; D may be TRBD1 (6 bases). Germline V gene sequence: CDR1 MNHNY, CDR2 SVGAGI (reference sequence). CDR3 length: 14 amino acids. The CDR3 region has the DNA TGTGTCAGCAGGGGAACGGACAGCTACACTGAAGCTTTCTTT. Its translation: CVSRGTDSYTEAFF.

On this clone itself: This likely reflects a read error, since a far larger clone is one base away. This sequence joins TRBV2 and TRBJ2-7; 7 bases are shared with TRBD1. Germline CDR1 SNHLY, CDR2 FYNNEI. V dropped 7 bases and J dropped 5; count of bases not matched to a gene: 8. The CDR3 extends over 13 amino acids. The CDR3, as DNA: TGTGCCAGCACCCCGGGACAGACCCACGAGCAGTACTTC. Translating gives CASTPGQTHEQYF.